This T cell receptor (beta chain) was sequenced for a study of shared clonotypes between healthy human individuals. Findings and limits, study-wide: A reduction in generation probabilities was seen for non-shared clonotypes relative to those shared by all four donors. An effect of sequencing depth on clonotype sharing among donors was expected. Compared with memory subsets, naive subsets generally had larger estimated richness.

CDR1 and CDR2 (germline): MNHEY, SVGAGI. After removal of 7 bases from V and 3 bases from J, the junction contained 2 bases not matched to a gene. The CDR3 spans 13 residues. A word on this clone: Its antigen is as yet unknown.

Sequenced by immunoSEQ multiplex PCR; TCRdb stores in-frame clones only, minus some. The table shows some 2,500,000 clones, with roughly 93% occurring only once. This clonotype was obtained from a man between 18 and 29 years old in good health. Some clones in this sample may be carry-over from other donors' samples. The sequencing sample was made of naive CD4+ T cells from PBMCs. Subset defined: CD45RA+ positively selected. This chain links TRBV6-5 with TRBJ2-7, with TRBD1 matching over 11 bases. Here the CDR3 reads CASMDRGLYEQYF. The CDR3 coding sequence is TGTGCCAGCATGGACAGGGGGCTCTACGAGCAGTACTTC.